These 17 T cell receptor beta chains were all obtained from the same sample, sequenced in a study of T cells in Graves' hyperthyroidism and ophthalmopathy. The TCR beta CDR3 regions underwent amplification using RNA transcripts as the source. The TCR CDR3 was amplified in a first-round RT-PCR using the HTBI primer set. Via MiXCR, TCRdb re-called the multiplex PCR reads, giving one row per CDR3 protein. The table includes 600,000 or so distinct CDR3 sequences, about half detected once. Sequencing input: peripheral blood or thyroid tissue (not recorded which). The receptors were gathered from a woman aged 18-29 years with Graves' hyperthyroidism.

The CDR3 DNA sequence: TGTGCCAGCAGCCCTAACCCAGGGGGCCAAGAGACCCAGTACTTC. Protein: CASSPNPGGQETQYF. The chain is built from TRBV9 and TRBJ2-5; 7 nucleotides align to TRBD1. The CDR3 runs to 15 residues. V shed 4 bases, J shed 1 base, and the junction held 7 bases outside the gene matches. Germline V CDR1 and CDR2: SGDLS, YYNGEE. Variable domain in full (rest from reference TRBV9 and TRBJ2-5): DSGVTQTPKHLITATGQRVTLRCSPRSGDLSVYWYQQSLDQGLQFLIQYYNGEERAKGNILERFSAQQFPDLHSELNLSSLELGDSALYFCASSPNPGGQETQYFGPGTRLLVL.

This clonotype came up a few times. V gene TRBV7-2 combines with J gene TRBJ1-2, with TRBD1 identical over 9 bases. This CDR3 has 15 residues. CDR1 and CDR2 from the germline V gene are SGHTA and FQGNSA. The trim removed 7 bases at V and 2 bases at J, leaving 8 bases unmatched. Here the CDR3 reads CASTPGQGTNYGYTF. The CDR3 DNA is TGTGCCAGCACCCCGGGACAGGGAACAAACTATGGCTACACCTTC.

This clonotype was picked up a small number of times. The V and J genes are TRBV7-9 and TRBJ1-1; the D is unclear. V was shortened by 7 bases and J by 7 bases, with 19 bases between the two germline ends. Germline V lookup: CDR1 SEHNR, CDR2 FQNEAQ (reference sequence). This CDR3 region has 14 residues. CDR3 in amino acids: CASTPPGESDEAFF. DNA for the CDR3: TGTGCCAGCACCCCCCCCGGCGAGAGTGATGAAGCTTTCTTT.

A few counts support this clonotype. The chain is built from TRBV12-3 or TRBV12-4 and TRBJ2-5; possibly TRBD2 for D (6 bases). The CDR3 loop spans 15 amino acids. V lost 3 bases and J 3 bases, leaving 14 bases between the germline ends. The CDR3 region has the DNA TGTGCCAGCAGTTTCGGTCCATCGGGAGAAGAGACCCAGTACTTC. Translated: CASSFGPSGEETQYF.

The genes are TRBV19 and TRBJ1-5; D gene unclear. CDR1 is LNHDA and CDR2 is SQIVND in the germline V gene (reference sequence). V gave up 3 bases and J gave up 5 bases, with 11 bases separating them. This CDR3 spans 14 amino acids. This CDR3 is CASSMSLGDQPQHF. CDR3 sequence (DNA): TGTGCCAGTAGTATGTCTTTGGGTGATCAGCCCCAGCATTTT.

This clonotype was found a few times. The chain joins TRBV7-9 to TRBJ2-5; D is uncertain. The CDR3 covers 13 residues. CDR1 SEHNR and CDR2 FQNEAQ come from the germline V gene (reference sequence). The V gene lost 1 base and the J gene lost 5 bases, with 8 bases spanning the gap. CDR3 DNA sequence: TGTGCCAGCAGCTTAGAACTCTGGGAGACCCAGTACTTC. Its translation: CASSLELWETQYF.

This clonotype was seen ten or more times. The CDR3: CASRVAAGGETQYF. For the CDR3, the DNA is TGTGCCAGCAGGGTAGCGGCAGGAGGGGAGACCCAGTACTTC. V gene TRBV10-3 combines with J gene TRBJ2-5; a possible D gene is TRBD2 (6 bases). Trimming stripped 10 bases from V and 5 bases from J, with 20 bases between. Germline V gene sequence: CDR1 ENHRY, CDR2 SYGVKD. The CDR3 loop spans 14 amino acids.

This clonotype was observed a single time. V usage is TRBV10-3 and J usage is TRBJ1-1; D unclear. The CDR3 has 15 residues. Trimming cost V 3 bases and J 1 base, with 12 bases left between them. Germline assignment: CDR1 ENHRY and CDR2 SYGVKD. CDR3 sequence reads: CAISEHHHGNTEAFF. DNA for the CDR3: TGTGCCATCAGTGAACACCACCACGGGAACACTGAAGCTTTCTTT.

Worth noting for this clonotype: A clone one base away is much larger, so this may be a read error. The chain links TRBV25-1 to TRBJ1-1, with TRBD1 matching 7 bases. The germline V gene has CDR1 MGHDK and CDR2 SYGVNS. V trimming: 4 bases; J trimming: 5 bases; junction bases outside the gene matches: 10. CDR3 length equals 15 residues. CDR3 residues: CASSAGEGAGTEAFF. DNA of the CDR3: TGTGCCAGCAGTGCGGGGGAGGGGGCGGGTACTGAAGCTTTCTTT.

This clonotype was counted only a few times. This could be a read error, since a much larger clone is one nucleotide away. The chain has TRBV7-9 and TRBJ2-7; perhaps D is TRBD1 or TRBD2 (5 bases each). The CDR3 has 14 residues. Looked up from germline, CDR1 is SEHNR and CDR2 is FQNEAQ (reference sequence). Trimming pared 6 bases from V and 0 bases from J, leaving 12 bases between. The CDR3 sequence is CASSTGASSYEQYF. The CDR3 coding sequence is TGTGCCAGCAGTACCGGGGCTAGCTCCTACGAGCAGTACTTC.

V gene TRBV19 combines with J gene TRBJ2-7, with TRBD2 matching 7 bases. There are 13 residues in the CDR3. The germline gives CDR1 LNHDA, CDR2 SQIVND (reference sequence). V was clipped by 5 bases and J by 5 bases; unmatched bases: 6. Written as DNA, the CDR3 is TGTGCCAGTAGTTGGCGGGAGCGCAACGAGCAGTACTTC. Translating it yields CASSWRERNEQYF.

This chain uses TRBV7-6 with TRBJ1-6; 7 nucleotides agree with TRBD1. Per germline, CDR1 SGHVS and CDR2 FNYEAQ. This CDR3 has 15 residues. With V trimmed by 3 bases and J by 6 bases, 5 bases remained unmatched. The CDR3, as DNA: TGTGCCAGCAGCTTGGTAGGGACAGCTAATTCACCCCTCCACTTT. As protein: CASSLVGTANSPLHF.

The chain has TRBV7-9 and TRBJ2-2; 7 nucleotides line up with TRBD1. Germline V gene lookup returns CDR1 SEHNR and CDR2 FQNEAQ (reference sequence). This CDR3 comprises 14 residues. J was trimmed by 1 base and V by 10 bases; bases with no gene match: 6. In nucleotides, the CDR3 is TGTGCCATGAGGCGGACAGGGAACACCGGGGAGCTGTTTTTT. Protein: CAMRRTGNTGELFF.

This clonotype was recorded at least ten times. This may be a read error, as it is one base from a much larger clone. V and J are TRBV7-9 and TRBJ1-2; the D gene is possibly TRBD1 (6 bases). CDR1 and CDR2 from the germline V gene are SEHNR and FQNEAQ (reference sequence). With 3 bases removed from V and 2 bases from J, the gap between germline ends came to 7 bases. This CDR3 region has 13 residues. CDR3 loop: CASSFGQNYGYTF. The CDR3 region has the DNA TGTGCCAGCAGCTTTGGACAGAACTATGGCTACACCTTC. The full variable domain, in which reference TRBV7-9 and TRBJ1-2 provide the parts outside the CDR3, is DTGVSQNPRHKITKRGQNVTFRCDPISEHNRLYWYRQTLGQGPEFLTYFQNEAQLEKSRLLSDRFSAERPKGSFSTLEIQRTEQGDSAMYLCASSFGQNYGYTFGSGTRLTVV.

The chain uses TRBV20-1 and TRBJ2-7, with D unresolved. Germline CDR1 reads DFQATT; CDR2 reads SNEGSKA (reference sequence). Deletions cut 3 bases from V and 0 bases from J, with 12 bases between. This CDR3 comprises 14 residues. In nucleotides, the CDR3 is TGCAGTGCTAGTGGCGACGCCAGCTCCTACGAGCAGTACTTC. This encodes CSASGDASSYEQYF.

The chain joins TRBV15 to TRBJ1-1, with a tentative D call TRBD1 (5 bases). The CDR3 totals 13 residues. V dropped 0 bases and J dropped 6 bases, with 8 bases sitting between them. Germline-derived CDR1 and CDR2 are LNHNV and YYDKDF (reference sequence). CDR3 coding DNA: TGTGCCACCAGCAGAGAAGTAGGGGCTGAAGCTTTCTTT. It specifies CATSREVGAEAFF.

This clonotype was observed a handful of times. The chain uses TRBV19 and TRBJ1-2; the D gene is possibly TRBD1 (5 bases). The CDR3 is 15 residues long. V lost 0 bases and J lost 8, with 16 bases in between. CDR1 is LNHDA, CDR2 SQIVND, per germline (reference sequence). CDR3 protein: CASSIDPGGLWGYTF. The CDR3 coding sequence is TGTGCCAGTAGTATAGATCCCGGGGGTCTCTGGGGCTACACCTTC. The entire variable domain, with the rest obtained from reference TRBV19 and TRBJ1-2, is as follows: DGGITQSPKYLFRKEGQNVTLSCEQNLNHDAMYWYRQDPGQGLRLIYYSQIVNDFQKGDIAEGYSVSREKKESFPLTVTSAQKNPTAFYLCASSIDPGGLWGYTFGSGTRLTVV.